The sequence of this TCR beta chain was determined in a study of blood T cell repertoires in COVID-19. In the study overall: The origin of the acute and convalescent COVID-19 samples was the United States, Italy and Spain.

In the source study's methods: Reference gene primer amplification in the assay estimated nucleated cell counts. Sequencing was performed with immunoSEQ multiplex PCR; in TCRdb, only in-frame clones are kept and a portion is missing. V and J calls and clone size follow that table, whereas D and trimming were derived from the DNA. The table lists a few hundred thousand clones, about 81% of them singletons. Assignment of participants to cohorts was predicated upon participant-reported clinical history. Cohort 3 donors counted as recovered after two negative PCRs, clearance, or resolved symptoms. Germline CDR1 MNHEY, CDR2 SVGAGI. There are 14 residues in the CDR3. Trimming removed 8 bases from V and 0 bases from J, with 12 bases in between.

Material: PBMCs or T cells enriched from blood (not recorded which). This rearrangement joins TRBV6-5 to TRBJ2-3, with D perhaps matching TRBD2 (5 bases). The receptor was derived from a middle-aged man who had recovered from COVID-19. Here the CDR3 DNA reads TGTGCCAGCGGGAGCGGAGATAGCACAGATACGCAGTATTTT. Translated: CASGSGDSTDTQYF.